The subject of this entry is one T cell receptor (beta chain). The entry originates in a study of blood T cell repertoires in COVID-19. Overall study context: Sources were T cells, B-cell-depleted T cells, or PBMCs; the material itself was cDNA or gDNA.

Original methodology: Amplification with reference gene primers provided the estimates of nucleated cell counts. Repertoires were generated with immunoSEQ multiplex PCR, while TCRdb's copy carries only in-frame clones and drops some. V, J and clone size were drawn from that table, and D and trimming were deduced from the DNA. The data show about 200,000 clones, about 88% seen once. The CDR3 length is 15 residues. V was clipped by 8 bases and J by 0 bases, with 16 bases between them. The germline CDR1 and CDR2 sequences are LGHDT and YNNKEL (reference sequence). This TCR derives from a man aged 35 to 55 with active or convalescent COVID-19. The chain employs TRBV3-1 (or the pseudogene TRBV3-2) and TRBJ1-2, with unresolved D. Sample: peripheral blood. The CDR3 spells CASSLKSGPNYGYTF. The CDR3 DNA reads as TGTGCCAGCTCCCTCAAATCTGGGCCTAACTATGGCTACACCTTC.